What follows are 2 T cell receptor beta chains derived from one specimen sequenced in a study of T-cell memory formation after mild COVID-19 (dated by TCRdb to about 2021). Receptors were amplified or captured by 5' RACE. The instrument given in TCRdb is Illumina NovaSeq 6000. TCRdb reanalyzed the raw reads on its own, using fastp at Q25 for trimming and MiXCR for clone calling, and kept in-frame beta chains. Each CDR3 protein appears once, grouped with its most common genes and DNA. The sample yields roughly 480,000 distinct CDR3 sequences; roughly 25% were counted once. About 12% of the sample rests with the top ten. Sequencing used PBMCs or a T cell subset sorted from them (not recorded which). The source is an adult woman who had mild COVID-19 (a few samples of this study predate the infection). The sample titles of this study are shuffled in the database, so cell type and time point are left out; the donor was told from shared clones.

This chain links TRBV12-3 or TRBV12-4 with TRBJ2-1; 9 bases agree with TRBD1. Germline trimming cut 1 base from V and 2 bases from J; bases unmatched to any gene: 6. The CDR3 is 17 amino acids. The CDR3 is CASSLVSTGGAYNEQFF. The CDR3 coding sequence is TGTGCCAGCAGTTTAGTCTCGACAGGGGGAGCCTACAATGAGCAGTTCTTC.

The J gene is TRBJ1-2, the V gene TRBV7-2; D not certain. The germline V gene has CDR1 SGHTA and CDR2 FQGNSA. V lost 5 bases and J lost 8, with 15 bases in between. CDR3 length: 13 residues. The CDR3 coding sequence is TGTGCCAGCAGCCCCCGGCAACTCGGGGGCTACACCTTC. Protein: CASSPRQLGGYTF. The variable domain in full, with the rest retrieved from reference TRBV7-2 and TRBJ1-2, is GAGVSQSPSNKVTEKGKDVELRCDPISGHTALYWYRQSLGQGLEFLIYFQGNSAPDKSGLPSDRFSAERTGGSVSTLTIQRTQQEDSAVYLCASSPRQLGGYTFGSGTRLTVV.